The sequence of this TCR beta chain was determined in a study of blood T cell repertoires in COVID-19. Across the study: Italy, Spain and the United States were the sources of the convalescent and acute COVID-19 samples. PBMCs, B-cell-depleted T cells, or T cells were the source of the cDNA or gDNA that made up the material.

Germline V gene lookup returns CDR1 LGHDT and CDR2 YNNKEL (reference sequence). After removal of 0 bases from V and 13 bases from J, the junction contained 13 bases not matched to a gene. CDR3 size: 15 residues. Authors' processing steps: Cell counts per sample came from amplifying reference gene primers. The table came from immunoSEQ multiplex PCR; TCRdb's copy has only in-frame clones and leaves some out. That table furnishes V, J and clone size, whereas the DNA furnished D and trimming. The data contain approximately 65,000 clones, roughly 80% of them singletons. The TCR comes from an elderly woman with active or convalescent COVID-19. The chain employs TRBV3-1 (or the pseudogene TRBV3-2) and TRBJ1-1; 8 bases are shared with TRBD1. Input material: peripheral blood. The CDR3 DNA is TGTGCCAGCAGCCAAGATTTGACAGGGGCAAGGAGGCTTTTCTTT. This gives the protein CASSQDLTGARRLFF.